This T cell receptor (beta chain) was recorded in a study of beta chain features in type 1 diabetes. Regarding this clone: The antigen remains unidentified.

Since all of the isolated RNA was reverse transcribed, expressed TCRB transcripts were what got sequenced. Profiled with immunoSEQ multiplex PCR; TCRdb holds only in-frame clones, not every one. The repertoire holds roughly 350,000 clones, with 9.5% to 11% as singletons. This CDR3 spans 14 amino acids. Trimming pared 6 bases from V and 0 bases from J, leaving 10 bases between. Looked up from germline, CDR1 is MNHEY and CDR2 is SMNVEV (reference sequence). Study-wide points: Individuals with type 1 diabetes displayed fewer insertions and more deletions at VDJ junctions. Unsettled here was the matter of whether HLA type influences TCRB rearrangement.

The J gene is TRBJ2-3, the V gene TRBV27, with D possibly being TRBD1 (6 bases). The clonotype originates from a woman aged 25 to 39 in good health. The source material was naive CD4+ T cells from blood. The CDR3 nucleotides read TGTGCCAGCAGGGACAGTTTTAGCACAGATACGCAGTATTTT. Protein product: CASRDSFSTDTQYF.